These 17 T cell receptor beta chains came from one sample sequenced in a study of blood T cell repertoires in COVID-19. TCRdb's copy holds only in-frame clones and misses some; the assay was immunoSEQ multiplex PCR. The repertoire holds 150,000 to 190,000 clones, with around 80% as singletons. Sequencing was performed on PBMCs or T cells enriched from blood (not recorded which). The receptors come from a man aged 50 or older who had recovered from COVID-19.

The chain couples TRBV7-2 to TRBJ2-1; 7 nucleotides align to TRBD1. Germline-derived CDR1 and CDR2 are SGHTA and FQGNSA. The V gene end was trimmed by 1 base and the J gene end by 3 bases; junction bases not matched to a gene: 3. The CDR3 totals 15 residues. The CDR3 reads CASSLVAGGYNEQFF. The CDR3 coding sequence is TGTGCCAGCAGCTTAGTGGCAGGGGGCTACAATGAGCAGTTCTTC.

This chain joins TRBV23-1 and TRBJ2-1; 12 positions match TRBD2. TRBV23-1 is designated an ORF whose function remains uncertain. The CDR3 is 15 residues long. The ends lost 8 bases at V and 7 bases at J; junction bases unmatched: 9. The CDR3 DNA sequence: TGCGCCAGCGGATCTAGCGGGGGGGCTGGGAATGAGCAGTTCTTC. This gives the protein CASGSSGGAGNEQFF.

This clone came up many times. This chain connects TRBV2 to TRBJ2-7; TRBD1 aligns across 10 bases. Germline lookup yields CDR1 SNHLY and CDR2 FYNNEI. Germline trimming cut 5 bases from V and 2 bases from J; bases unmatched to any gene: 3. CDR3 length: 14 residues. The CDR3 DNA reads as TGTGCCAGCAGTCTAGACAGGGGGCCCTACGAGCAGTACTTC. As protein: CASSLDRGPYEQYF.

The chain is built from TRBV6-5 and TRBJ1-6; TRBD1 matches 7 bases. V dropped 6 bases and J dropped 7; count of bases not matched to a gene: 9. CDR1 MNHEY and CDR2 SVGAGI come from the germline V gene. CDR3 length: 15 residues. The CDR3 protein is CASSQTGSGNSPLHF. The CDR3 DNA reads as TGTGCCAGCAGCCAGACAGGGAGTGGCAATTCACCCCTCCACTTT.

The rearrangement uses TRBV7-2 and TRBJ1-5; D is undetermined. In germline, CDR1 is SGHTA, CDR2 FQGNSA. Deletions cut 1 base from V and 0 bases from J, with 4 bases between. The CDR3 length is 14 residues. CDR3 amino acids: CASSLDSSNQPQHF. DNA for the CDR3: TGTGCCAGCAGCTTAGACAGTAGCAATCAGCCCCAGCATTTT. The full variable domain, with the rest looked up from reference TRBV7-2 and TRBJ1-5, is GAGVSQSPSNKVTEKGKDVELRCDPISGHTALYWYRQSLGQGLEFLIYFQGNSAPDKSGLPSDRFSAERTGGSVSTLTIQRTQQEDSAVYLCASSLDSSNQPQHFGDGTRLSIL.

About this clone itself: The same CDR3 arises from other DNA sequences in this sample as well. The chain links TRBV14 to TRBJ2-5, with TRBD1 matching over 10 bases. The CDR3 consists of 15 residues. The V gene's germline CDR1 is SGHDN and CDR2 FVKESK. After removal of 1 base from V and 5 bases from J, the junction contained 4 bases not matched to a gene. The DNA for the CDR3 is TGTGCCAGCAGCCAAGGCGGACAGGGGGGGGAGACCCAGTACTTC. Translation: CASSQGGQGGETQYF.

The chain links TRBV6-1 to TRBJ1-2; D is unresolved. Germline V gene data show CDR1 as MNHNS and CDR2 as SASEGT. The CDR3 extends over 16 amino acids. Deletions cut 1 base from V and 4 bases from J, with 16 bases between. Here the CDR3 DNA reads TGTGCCAGCAGTGAAGTGTTTGGGAGCAGAGTCTATGGCTACACCTTC. It specifies CASSEVFGSRVYGYTF.

This clone has just a few counts. This chain links TRBV6-5 with TRBJ2-1; TRBD2 matches at 12 bases. CDR1 MNHEY and CDR2 SVGAGI come from the germline V gene. The CDR3 length is 15 residues. V lost 9 bases, J lost 6 bases, and 9 bases stayed unmatched. CDR3 nucleotide sequence: TGTGCCAGTTCTAGTCTAGCGGGGGGGCTCAATGAGCAGTTCTTC. This gives the protein CASSSLAGGLNEQFF.

The V call is TRBV6-2 or TRBV6-3, the J call TRBJ1-5; 8 bases align to TRBD1. V lost 6 bases to trimming and J lost 6 bases; unmatched junction nucleotides: 10. Germline CDR1 reads MNHEY; CDR2 reads SVGEGT. The CDR3 spans 15 residues. The CDR3 DNA reads TGTGCCAGCAGCCCCCGCGGACAGGGATTTCAGCCCCAGCATTTT. It is translated as CASSPRGQGFQPQHF.

The chain is built from TRBV19 and TRBJ1-2; possible D gene TRBD1, 6 bases. Germline CDR1 and CDR2: LNHDA and SQIVND (reference sequence). The V gene lost 0 bases and the J gene lost 5 bases, with 10 bases spanning the gap. The CDR3 contains 14 residues. CDR3 DNA: TGTGCCAGTAGTATAGAAGGGGGTGGTTATGGCTACACCTTC. Its protein is CASSIEGGGYGYTF.

The chain joins TRBV2 to TRBJ1-2; D is perhaps TRBD1 (5 bases). CDR3 size: 14 residues. CDR1 and CDR2 from the germline V gene are SNHLY and FYNNEI. V lost 4 bases, J lost 7 bases, and 16 bases lay in between. The chain's CDR3 is CASSAGGEGVGYTF. The CDR3 coding sequence is TGTGCCAGCAGTGCAGGAGGGGAGGGCGTTGGCTACACCTTC. Looking up the rest from reference TRBV2 and TRBJ1-2 gives the full variable domain: EPEVTQTPSHQVTQMGQEVILRCVPISNHLYFYWYRQILGQKVEFLVSFYNNEISEKSEIFDDQFSVERPDGSNFTLKIRSTKLEDSAMYFCASSAGGEGVGYTFGSGTRLTVV.

The genes are TRBV7-3 and TRBJ1-1; TRBD1 might be the D (5 bases). This CDR3 region has 14 residues. Germline V CDR1 and CDR2: SGHTA, FQGTGA. V lost 4 bases and J 4 bases, leaving 13 bases between the germline ends. The CDR3 DNA is TGTGCCAGCAGCTACGACAGTTTTAGCACTGAAGCTTTCTTT. Translation gives CASSYDSFSTEAFF.

The rearrangement joins TRBV18 to TRBJ1-1, with D perhaps matching TRBD1 (5 bases). Trimming removed 5 bases at V and 1 base at J, with 17 bases between. This CDR3 is 16 amino acids long. Germline-derived CDR1 and CDR2 are KGHSH and LQKENI. The DNA for the CDR3 is TGTGCCAGCTCATTCGCTACTGACAGAAAGAACACTGAAGCTTTCTTT. Protein: CASSFATDRKNTEAFF.

The chain has TRBV7-2 and TRBJ2-3; D possibly corresponds to TRBD1 (5 bases). V was shortened by 5 bases and J by 2 bases, with 11 bases between the two germline ends. The CDR3 is made up of 14 amino acids. The V gene's germline CDR1 is SGHTA and CDR2 FQGNSA. The CDR3 region has the DNA TGTGCCAGCAGCCTCGGACATGCCACAGATACGCAGTATTTT. Its translation is CASSLGHATDTQYF.

This clone was detected once. The V call is TRBV6-2 or TRBV6-3, the J call TRBJ1-5; unclear D gene. Germline CDR1 is MNHEY and CDR2 is SVGEGT. The CDR3 totals 13 residues. With 6 bases removed from V and 6 bases from J, the gap between germline ends came to 12 bases. CDR3 sequence: CASSPRETQPQHF. CDR3 nucleotide sequence: TGTGCCAGCAGCCCTAGAGAAACTCAGCCCCAGCATTTT.

The V gene is TRBV30, the J gene TRBJ2-5; 9 positions agree with TRBD2. V was clipped by 0 bases and J by 2 bases; unmatched bases: 4. Germline values: CDR1 GTSNPN, CDR2 SVGIG (reference sequence). This CDR3 contains 15 residues. This chain's CDR3 is CAWSVQRGAQETQYF. CDR3 in DNA: TGTGCCTGGAGTGTACAGCGGGGGGCACAAGAGACCCAGTACTTC.

This chain joins TRBV4-3 and TRBJ1-2, with 7 nucleotides matching TRBD1. The CDR3 loop spans 15 amino acids. Trimming removed 4 bases from V and 3 bases from J; junction bases left unmatched: 8. Germline assignment: CDR1 LGHNA and CDR2 YSLEER. This CDR3 is CASSPGTASYYGYTF. The CDR3 region has the DNA TGCGCCAGCAGCCCTGGGACAGCCTCCTACTATGGCTACACCTTC.